This section outlines one T cell receptor beta chain sequence together with its context. This clone's antigen is unknown. Base-call qualities are not available, and no considerably larger clone is one nucleotide away. The trial excluded patients who had a history of autoimmune disease or were on systemic immunosuppression. In every dose cohort, peripheral blood was drawn for TCR sequencing at baseline, cycle 4 day 1, and cycle 7 day 1. Samples came from an open-label, multicenter, first-in-human phase I dose-escalation trial of ivuxolimab. Adults with locally advanced or metastatic melanoma, renal cell carcinoma, hepatocellular carcinoma or head and neck squamous cell carcinoma were enrolled in the trial. CD4+ and CD8+ T cells were sorted separately from peripheral blood before TCR sequencing. For sequencing of the TCRbeta CDR3 region, genomic DNA was extracted from the sorted cells. TCRbeta CDR3 regions were sequenced using the immunoSEQ Assay. Here the immuneACCESS table is served through TCRdb, limited to in-frame sequences with V and J called. Missing clones are a known gap in these copies; in checked studies unresolved V genes cover under half, and the rest lacks a known reason. The table for this sample lists under 70,000 clones; roughly nine tenths of them were counted only once. The ten largest clonotypes hold 10% to 14% of the sample.

From its cysteine to its phenylalanine, the CDR3 spans 16 amino acids. The CDR3 DNA has 48 bases and is translated from base 1. Looking up the germline V gene yields CDR1 SGDLS and CDR2 YYNGEE. The record originates from a study of OX40 agonist ivuxolimab in advanced cancers. About the full investigation: Ivuxolimab, which targeted the costimulatory receptor OX40 (CD134), was an agonistic, fully human IgG2 monoclonal antibody. Intravenous ivuxolimab was administered to patients every 2 weeks at six dose levels: 0.01, 0.1, 0.3, 1.5, 3 and 10 mg/kg. Among the 50 to 55 dose-escalation patients, around 19 had hepatocellular carcinoma, around 15 melanoma, 9 renal cell carcinoma and 9 head and neck cancer. A male proportion of roughly 85% and a mean age of roughly 55 years, ranging from 23 to 79, were recorded for the dose-escalation cohort. Prior anti-PD-1, anti-PD-L1 or anti-CTLA-4 therapy was permitted, and 30% to 50% of dose-escalation patients had received checkpoint inhibitors. Partial responses occurred in three dose-escalation patients, of whom one had hepatocellular carcinoma and two had cutaneous melanoma. The purpose of peripheral TCRbeta sequencing was to test whether ivuxolimab changed TCR sequence diversity and led to clonal T-cell expansion. The paper covers the monotherapy dose-escalation part of the phase I ivuxolimab trial, which included N ≈ 50 patients.

Results the study describes overall, beyond this receptor: Low levels of normalized T-cell clonal expansion were also seen in some patients who did not respond. After ivuxolimab, expanded clones were on average more numerous among CD8+ T cells than among CD4+ T cells. Clonal expansion of both CD4+ and CD8+ blood T cells was observed from baseline to week 6 at doses 0.1 to 3.0 mg/kg. The antigen specificity of the clonally expanded peripheral T cells was not determined. In the 0.1-3.0 mg/kg groups, partial responders were among the patients with the lowest normalized peripheral clonal expansion, particularly in CD8+ T cells.

Specimen: CD4+ or CD8+ T cells sorted from blood, collected in a trial of the OX40 agonist ivuxolimab. This sequence was found in an adult with an advanced solid tumor such as melanoma, head and neck, liver or kidney cancer. The sequence is built from TRBV9 and TRBJ2-5; the D gene is possibly TRBD1 or TRBD2, each agreeing over 6 bases. The J call may not be correct, given that the DNA end is closer to TRBJ2-7. The CDR3 reads as follows: CASSVGGDTGAYEQYF. Here is the DNA: TGTGCCAGCAGCGTAGGAGGGGACACGGGAGCCTACGAGCAGTACTTC.